Sequencing of this T cell receptor (beta chain) was carried out in a study of T cell repertoires in cytomegalovirus infection. V shed 6 bases and J shed 6 bases, with 5 bases lying between them. This CDR3 spans 9 amino acids. Germline V gene sequence: CDR1 SQVTM, CDR2 ANQGSEA. TCRdb redid the calling of the reads with MiXCR, one entry per CDR3 protein. The data hold 700,000 to 950,000 distinct CDR3 sequences, with roughly 33% observed a single time. This clonotype occurred a few times. As yet, its antigen is unknown. The source material was cultured CD8+ T cells from PBMCs, sampled from culture after CMV antigen stimulation. The origin of this receptor is a human donor in good health (CMV status not recorded). Some clones in this sample may be carry-over from other donors' samples. The rearrangement joins TRBV29-1 to TRBJ1-1; the D is unclear. The CDR3 loop is CSVLPEAFF. CDR3 DNA sequence: TGCAGCGTGCTACCTGAAGCTTTCTTT.